These 20 T cell receptor beta chains came from one sample sequenced in a study of monozygotic twins with cystic fibrosis. The table came from immunoSEQ multiplex PCR; TCRdb's copy has only in-frame clones and leaves some out. This table holds 34,000 or so clones, more than 90% found once. Sequenced input: blood. These receptors all stem from a girl aged 2 to 10 with cystic fibrosis.

The V call is TRBV2, the J call TRBJ1-2; D is ambiguous. Germline loops: CDR1 SNHLY, CDR2 FYNNEI. This CDR3 contains 15 residues. V was cut by 2 bases and J by 5 bases, with 15 bases left in between. The CDR3 coding sequence is TGTGCCAGCAGTGAATGGCAGCCGGGAACATATGGCTACACCTTC. Translating it yields CASSEWQPGTYGYTF.

This sequence joins TRBV4-3 and TRBJ2-1, with TRBD1 identical over 7 bases. J was trimmed by 5 bases and V by 1 base; bases with no gene match: 5. CDR3 length: 15 amino acids. CDR1 LGHNA and CDR2 YSLEER come from the germline V gene. The CDR3 sequence is CASSQGGQDHNEQFF. For the CDR3, the DNA is TGCGCCAGCAGCCAAGGAGGACAGGACCACAATGAGCAGTTCTTC.

The chain links TRBV16 to TRBJ1-1, with D unresolved. This CDR3 is 15 amino acids long. Germline V gene data show CDR1 as KGHSY and CDR2 as FQNENV. Trimming left V 0 bases short and J 1 base short, with 9 bases between. CDR3 in amino acids: CASSQSGGTNTEAFF. CDR3 nucleotides: TGTGCCAGCAGCCAATCGGGAGGAACGAACACTGAAGCTTTCTTT.

The chain recombines TRBV5-4 with TRBJ2-1; unclear D gene. The CDR3 is 15 amino acids. Looked up from germline, CDR1 is SGHNT and CDR2 is YYREEE (reference sequence). The V end lost 2 bases, the J end lost 0 bases, and 9 bases lay between the germline ends. The chain's CDR3 is CASSFDGSSYNEQFF. For the CDR3, the DNA is TGTGCCAGCAGCTTTGACGGCAGCTCCTACAATGAGCAGTTCTTC. Using reference TRBV5-4 and TRBJ2-1 for the parts outside the CDR3, the full variable domain is ETGVTQSPTHLIKTRGQQVTLRCSSQSGHNTVSWYQQALGQGPQFIFQYYREEENGRGNFPPRFSGLQFPNYSSELNVNALELDDSALYLCASSFDGSSYNEQFFGPGTRLTVL.

The V call is TRBV30, the J call TRBJ2-1; 9 nucleotides align to TRBD2. The CDR3 is 13 amino acids. Trimming cost V 4 bases and J 12 bases; bases outside gene matches: 10. Germline V gene sequence: CDR1 GTSNPN, CDR2 SVGIG (reference sequence). Here the CDR3 DNA reads TGTGCCTGGACGCGGGGGGGCCGTGATGTGCAGTTCTTC. Residues: CAWTRGGRDVQFF.

The chain uses TRBV7-9 and TRBJ1-2; D is possibly TRBD1 (6 bases). The CDR3 spans 16 residues. Trimming pared 1 base from V and 5 bases from J, leaving 17 bases between. In germline, CDR1 is SEHNR, CDR2 FQNEAQ (reference sequence). The CDR3 sequence is CASSLVIQGSMYGYTF. The CDR3 region has the DNA TGTGCCAGCAGCTTAGTGATACAGGGCAGTATGTATGGCTACACCTTC.

This clone appeared a single time. This chain connects TRBV30 to TRBJ2-3; TRBD2 agrees at 8 bases. CDR1 is GTSNPN, CDR2 SVGIG, per germline (reference sequence). The CDR3 runs to 16 residues. V was pared by 1 base and J by 5 bases, with 11 bases of the junction left unmatched. The CDR3 nucleotides are TGTGCCTGGAGTGGTTCGGGGGGGCCATGGATAGATACGCAGTATTTT. It translates to CAWSGSGGPWIDTQYF.

This chain connects TRBV20-1 to TRBJ1-4; D not certain. CDR1 and CDR2 from the germline V gene are DFQATT and SNEGSKA (reference sequence). CDR3 length equals 11 residues. Trimming removed 6 bases at V and 8 bases at J, with 10 bases between. CDR3 residues: CSAEKGEKLFF. The DNA of the CDR3 is TGCAGTGCGGAGAAGGGCGAAAAACTGTTTTTT.

V is TRBV19 and J is TRBJ1-3; D remains unclear. The CDR3 is 12 residues long. The germline V gene encodes CDR1 LNHDA and CDR2 SQIVND (reference sequence). V lost 4 bases to trimming and J lost 8 bases, with 9 bases between them. In DNA form, the CDR3 reads TGTGCCAGTAGTACGCGCGCGGACACCATATATTTT. This codes for CASSTRADTIYF.

This chain joins TRBV2 and TRBJ2-1, with TRBD2 matching over 12 bases. From germline, CDR1 is SNHLY and CDR2 FYNNEI. J gave up 4 bases and V 5 bases, and 12 bases lay outside the gene matches. CDR3 length equals 18 residues. The CDR3 DNA sequence: TGTGCCAGCAGTCTGACGACTAGCGGGGGCCGAATATACAATGAGCAGTTCTTC. It codes for CASSLTTSGGRIYNEQFF.

For the CDR3, the DNA is TGTGCCTGGAGGACAGGGACTAACTATGGCTACACCTTC. It is translated as CAWRTGTNYGYTF. The rearrangement joins TRBV30 to TRBJ1-2; 7 bases fit TRBD1. From germline, CDR1 is GTSNPN and CDR2 SVGIG (reference sequence). This CDR3 contains 13 residues. V was pared by 3 bases and J by 0 bases, with 1 base of the junction left unmatched.

The rearrangement joins TRBV14 to TRBJ2-3; 13 bases fit TRBD2. With 4 bases clipped from V and 3 bases from J, the junction kept 4 bases outside the gene matches. The CDR3 has 16 amino acids. Looked up from germline, CDR1 is SGHDN and CDR2 is FVKESK. This CDR3 reads CASSPGTSGVTDTQYF. The CDR3 coding sequence is TGTGCCAGCAGCCCAGGGACTAGCGGGGTTACAGATACGCAGTATTTT. Full variable domain (outside the CDR3, taken from reference TRBV14 and TRBJ2-3): EAGVTQFPSHSVIEKGQTVTLRCDPISGHDNLYWYRRVMGKEIKFLLHFVKESKQDESGMPNNRFLAERTGGTYSTLKVQPAELEDSGVYFCASSPGTSGVTDTQYFGPGTRLTVL.

This sequence joins TRBV28 and TRBJ2-1; tentatively, D is TRBD2 (6 bases). The V gene lost 1 base and the J gene lost 4 bases, with 20 bases spanning the gap. The CDR3 sequence is 18 residues long. In germline, CDR1 is MDHEN, CDR2 SYDVKM. Written as DNA, the CDR3 is TGTGCCAGCAGTTTATCGATCTTGGGTAGCGGCATATACAATGAGCAGTTCTTC. This translates into CASSLSILGSGIYNEQFF.

CDR3 residues: CASSPNNREGNTIYF. The CDR3 DNA sequence: TGCGCCAGCAGCCCCAACAATCGGGAAGGAAACACCATATATTTT. J is TRBJ1-3 and V is TRBV4-3; no firm D call. Trimming cost V 4 bases and J 4 bases, with 14 bases left between them. CDR3 length: 15 residues. The germline V gene has CDR1 LGHNA and CDR2 YSLEER.

The chain has TRBV7-3 and TRBJ2-2; the D gene could be TRBD1 or TRBD2 (5 bases each). V lost 1 base to trimming and J lost 2 bases, with 11 bases between them. Germline V gene sequence: CDR1 SGHTA, CDR2 FQGTGA. CDR3 length: 16 amino acids. CDR3 sequence: CASSLRGARNTGELFF. The CDR3 DNA reads as TGTGCCAGCAGCTTAAGAGGGGCCCGAAACACCGGGGAGCTGTTTTTT. Based on the CDR3 plus reference TRBV7-3 and TRBJ2-2, the full variable domain is GAGVSQTPSNKVTEKGKYVELRCDPISGHTALYWYRQSLGQGPEFLIYFQGTGAADDSGLPNDRFFAVRPEGSVSTLKIQRTERGDSAVYLCASSLRGARNTGELFFGEGSRLTVL.

V and J are TRBV6-1 and TRBJ1-2, with 9 bases matching TRBD1. V gave up 5 bases and J gave up 4 bases; unmatched junction bases: 5. The length of the CDR3 is 14 residues. CDR1 MNHNS and CDR2 SASEGT come from the germline V gene. Here the CDR3 DNA reads TGTGCCAGCAGTCCAGGGACAGGGATCTATGGCTACACCTTC. Translation: CASSPGTGIYGYTF.

The rearrangement links TRBV2 to TRBJ2-7; D is undetermined. This CDR3 spans 16 amino acids. Per germline, CDR1 SNHLY and CDR2 FYNNEI. V was shortened by 2 bases and J by 1 base, with 15 bases between the two germline ends. The CDR3 here is CASSEMVLPLSYEQYF. The CDR3 nucleotides are TGTGCCAGCAGTGAAATGGTCCTCCCTCTTTCCTACGAGCAGTACTTC.

The chain carries TRBV5-1 and TRBJ1-1; D is undetermined. CDR3 size: 14 residues. CDR1 is SGHRS, CDR2 YFSETQ, per germline. The germline V and J ends were trimmed by 3 bases and 1 base, with 10 bases remaining between them. The CDR3 nucleotides read TGCGCCAGCAGCTCGGACGGCTCGAACACTGAAGCTTTCTTT. Its protein is CASSSDGSNTEAFF. Drawing the rest from reference TRBV5-1 and TRBJ1-1, the complete variable domain is KAGVTQTPRYLIKTRGQQVTLSCSPISGHRSVSWYQQTPGQGLQFLFEYFSETQRNKGNFPGRFSGRQFSNSRSEMNVSTLELGDSALYLCASSSDGSNTEAFFGQGTRLTVV.

This clone appeared a single time. This chain connects TRBV30 to TRBJ1-2; a weak D match, TRBD1 (5 bases). CDR1 is GTSNPN and CDR2 is SVGIG in the germline V gene (reference sequence). The CDR3 length is 13 residues. V lost 5 bases and J 3 bases, leaving 13 bases between the germline ends. This CDR3 reads CAWDRDGHYGYTF. The CDR3 DNA reads TGTGCCTGGGACCGGGACGGTCACTATGGCTACACCTTC.

This rearrangement joins TRBV6-1 to TRBJ1-6, with 9 bases identical to TRBD1. The J segment lost 7 bases and the V segment lost 4 bases, leaving 8 bases of the junction unmatched. The CDR3 consists of 16 residues. Looked up from germline, CDR1 is MNHNS and CDR2 is SASEGT. The CDR3 region is CASSATGGSLNSPLHF. CDR3 nucleotides: TGTGCCAGCAGTGCTACAGGGGGCTCGTTAAATTCACCCCTCCACTTT.